This T cell receptor (beta chain) derives from a study of T cells and Merkel cell carcinoma outcomes. Per the germline V gene, CDR1 is SEHNR and CDR2 is FQNEAQ (reference sequence). This CDR3 has 15 amino acids. J was trimmed by 4 bases and V by 0 bases; bases with no gene match: 0. General study findings and limits: Repertoire plus T-cell density reportedly predicted Merkel cell carcinoma outcomes.

About this clone itself: Antigen specificity is unknown.

The table came from immunoSEQ multiplex PCR; TCRdb's copy has only in-frame clones and leaves some out. The table records about 12,000 clones, 95% to 96% of them present only once. The chain uses TRBV7-9 and TRBJ1-5; 10 bases line up with TRBD1. The sequenced material came from tumor tissue from Merkel cell carcinoma. This sequence originates from a human donor with Merkel cell carcinoma. The CDR3 sequence: CASSLAGQGNQPQHF. In nucleotides, the CDR3 is TGTGCCAGCAGCTTAGCGGGACAGGGGAATCAGCCCCAGCATTTT.